The 20 T cell receptor beta chains below come from one sample, sequenced in a study of sequential checkpoint blockade in melanoma (dated by TCRdb to about 2019). The receptor library was made with the immunoSEQ multiplex PCR assay. TCRdb provides this immuneACCESS table in a form limited to in-frame rearrangements. Some clones are lacking; in checked studies, under half of them reflect an unresolved V gene, and why the rest are absent is not known. The sample table contains about 18,000 clones; only one count was recorded for less than 30% of them. The top ten hold 6.5% to 9% of the sample. Per the publication, the treatment or condition label means: randomized to nivolumab then ipilimumab (arm A) or the reverse (arm B). The material sequenced was tumor tissue (inferred from file names), taken from a patient given nivolumab and ipilimumab in sequence. The receptors were gathered from a human donor with melanoma.

There are a few counts of this clone. This chain uses TRBV6-8 with TRBJ1-1; D ambiguous. The CDR3 loop spans 12 amino acids. The germline CDR1 and CDR2 sequences are MNHGY and SAAAGT. Trimming pared 5 bases from V and 1 base from J, leaving 5 bases between. The CDR3 DNA is TGTGCCAGCAGTGACCAGAACACTGAAGCTTTCTTT. Its translation is CASSDQNTEAFF.

A few counts support this clone. Here the CDR3 reads CASSLTGKLNQPQHF. The DNA of the CDR3 is TGTGCCAGCAGTTTAACAGGGAAGCTCAATCAGCCCCAGCATTTT. V is TRBV28 and J is TRBJ1-5, with TRBD1 as a possible D gene (6 bases). This CDR3 is built from 15 residues. Trimming cost V 2 bases and J 3 bases, with 11 bases left between them. CDR1 and CDR2 (germline): MDHEN, SYDVKM.

The chain has TRBV6-8 and TRBJ2-4; D is possibly TRBD2 (6 bases). Germline values: CDR1 MNHGY, CDR2 SAAAGT. Trimming pared 2 bases from V and 7 bases from J, leaving 6 bases between. There are 12 residues in the CDR3. The CDR3 DNA reads as TGTGCCAGCAGTTACGGGGGGAACATTCAGTACTTC. This sequence encodes CASSYGGNIQYF.

This clone turned up a few times. The chain couples TRBV12-5 to TRBJ2-5; TRBD2 matches 7 bases. The CDR3 sequence is 17 residues long. Germline V gene sequence: CDR1 LGHNT, CDR2 FRNRAP. The CDR3 loop reads CASTTTGAGTGEETQYF. The CDR3 nucleotides read TGTGCCAGCACCACAACTGGAGCGGGGACCGGGGAAGAGACCCAGTACTTC.

The J gene is TRBJ2-3, the V gene TRBV5-1; maybe TRBD2 (6 bases). This CDR3 has 15 amino acids. V gave up 4 bases and J gave up 1 base, with 13 bases separating them. Germline lookup yields CDR1 SGHRS and CDR2 YFSETQ. DNA for the CDR3: TGCGCCAGCAGCGGAGGACTACAAGGCACAGATACGCAGTATTTT. It yields the protein CASSGGLQGTDTQYF.

The table lists this clone with a few counts. The V gene is TRBV30, the J gene TRBJ1-1; tentative D call: TRBD1 (6 bases). Per the germline V gene, CDR1 is GTSNPN and CDR2 is SVGIG (reference sequence). The CDR3 loop spans 14 amino acids. V was pared by 4 bases and J by 4 bases, with 16 bases between. CDR3 sequence reads: CAWKGQGSGTEAFF. CDR3 DNA sequence: TGTGCCTGGAAAGGGCAGGGGAGTGGCACTGAAGCTTTCTTT.

This clone was counted a few times. V gene TRBV11-3 combines with J gene TRBJ1-6, with D possibly being TRBD1 (5 bases). The CDR3 extends over 14 amino acids. The germline V gene has CDR1 SGHNT and CDR2 YENEEA. V was cut by 8 bases and J by 0 bases, with 8 bases left in between. The CDR3 region is CASSDSSYNSPLHF. The CDR3 nucleotides read TGTGCCAGCTCCGACAGCTCCTATAATTCACCCCTCCACTTT. Variable domain in full (rest from reference TRBV11-3 and TRBJ1-6): EAGVVQSPRYKIIEKKQPVAFWCNPISGHNTLYWYLQNLGQGPELLIRYENEEAVDDSQLPKDRFSAERLKGVDSTLKIQPAELGDSAVYLCASSDSSYNSPLHFGNGTRLTVT.

This clone came up a few times. V is TRBV4-1 and J is TRBJ1-1; tentatively, D is TRBD1 (6 bases). The CDR3 is made up of 16 amino acids. Germline V gene sequence: CDR1 MGHRA, CDR2 YSYEKL. The V end lost 0 bases, the J end lost 5 bases, and 16 bases lay between the germline ends. The DNA of the CDR3 is TGCGCCAGCAGCCAAGACGCGGGGACAAAGGGGACTGAAGCTTTCTTT. Its translation is CASSQDAGTKGTEAFF.

The rearrangement uses TRBV9 and TRBJ2-1, with 11 nucleotides matching TRBD2. CDR3 length: 16 residues. V lost 0 bases and J lost 5; bases outside the gene matches: 4. Germline V CDR1 and CDR2: SGDLS, YYNGEE. The CDR3 here is CASSVEPSGGHNEQFF. The CDR3 DNA is TGTGCCAGCAGCGTAGAGCCTAGCGGGGGGCACAATGAGCAGTTCTTC.

V usage is TRBV5-1 and J usage is TRBJ2-1; 10 bases line up with TRBD2. The V gene end was trimmed by 2 bases and the J gene end by 7 bases; junction bases not matched to a gene: 12. This CDR3 is 17 amino acids long. The V gene's germline CDR1 is SGHRS and CDR2 YFSETQ. In DNA, the CDR3 is TGCGCCAGCAGCTTTGGGCGTCTAGCGGGAGCGGTTAATGAGCAGTTCTTC. The encoded protein is CASSFGRLAGAVNEQFF.

The chain uses TRBV7-4 and TRBJ2-2; D unresolved. The CDR3 is made up of 13 amino acids. Looked up from germline, CDR1 is SGHVT and CDR2 is SQSDAQ. Trimming shortened V by 5 bases and J by 5 bases, and 9 bases separated the two germline ends. The CDR3 DNA follows: TGTGCCAGCAGCCTTACAGAAACCGGGGAGCTGTTTTTT. This sequence encodes CASSLTETGELFF.

This chain links TRBV11-3 with TRBJ2-7; D is tentatively TRBD1 or TRBD2 (5 bases each). V dropped 1 base and J dropped 3 bases, with 16 bases sitting between them. Germline CDR1 is SGHNT and CDR2 is YENEEA. The CDR3 sequence is 16 residues long. This CDR3 is CASSLVSRGFGYEQYF. The CDR3 DNA reads TGTGCCAGCAGCTTAGTTTCGAGGGGCTTCGGCTACGAGCAGTACTTC.

The table lists this clone with many counts. DNA of the CDR3: TGTGCCAGCAGCTTTTTCTCCGCGACAGTCTATAATTCACCCCTCCACTTT. It translates to CASSFFSATVYNSPLHF. This chain links TRBV11-3 with TRBJ1-6, with a weak D call TRBD1 (5 bases). The CDR3 contains 17 residues. V gave up 3 bases and J gave up 3 bases, with 15 bases separating them. Germline V gene data show CDR1 as SGHNT and CDR2 as YENEEA.

The chain has TRBV14 and TRBJ2-7, with 10 positions matching TRBD2. CDR1 and CDR2 from the germline V gene are SGHDN and FVKESK. The CDR3 consists of 20 residues. The trim removed 4 bases at V and 6 bases at J, leaving 24 bases unmatched. The CDR3 here is CASSPGGGSTGLASLSEQYF. CDR3 nucleotide sequence: TGTGCCAGCAGCCCAGGTGGGGGCAGCACGGGACTAGCGAGTTTGAGCGAGCAGTACTTC.

Here the CDR3 reads CASSGRQGGNEQFF. DNA for the CDR3: TGTGCCAGCAGTGGCAGACAGGGGGGCAATGAGCAGTTCTTC. The chain employs TRBV25-1 and TRBJ2-1; 9 bases are a match to TRBD1. This CDR3 region has 14 residues. The V gene's germline CDR1 is MGHDK and CDR2 SYGVNS. Trimming took 4 bases from V and 6 from J; bases not matched to a gene: 4. Full variable domain (remainder filled in from reference TRBV25-1 and TRBJ2-1): EADIYQTPRYLVIGTGKKITLECSQTMGHDKMYWYQQDPGMELHLIHYSYGVNSTEKGDLSSESTVSRIRTEHFPLTLESARPSHTSQYLCASSGRQGGNEQFFGPGTRLTVL.

There are many counts of this clone. The rearrangement links TRBV6-8 to TRBJ2-7, with TRBD1 identical over 8 bases. The length of the CDR3 is 17 residues. Trimming removed 6 bases from V and 2 bases from J; junction bases left unmatched: 15. Germline V gives CDR1 MNHGY, CDR2 SAAAGT. CDR3 coding DNA: TGTGCCAGCAGAAAAGACAGGGGTAATCTCACCCCCTACGAGCAGTACTTC. This encodes CASRKDRGNLTPYEQYF.

The chain's CDR3 is CAWSAPTASYEQYF. CDR3 DNA: TGTGCCTGGAGTGCCCCAACTGCCTCCTACGAGCAGTACTTC. This chain connects TRBV30 to TRBJ2-7; D not certain. This CDR3 spans 14 amino acids. The V gene lost 1 base and the J gene lost 0 bases, with 10 bases spanning the gap. Germline assignment: CDR1 GTSNPN and CDR2 SVGIG (reference sequence).

This clone appeared a few times. This rearrangement joins TRBV6-8 to TRBJ2-6; the D gene could be TRBD1 or TRBD2 (5 bases each). V lost 4 bases and J lost 0, with 10 bases in between. Germline CDR1 MNHGY, CDR2 SAAAGT. The CDR3 covers 16 residues. CDR3 in amino acids: CASSLRGDSGANVLTF. The CDR3 coding sequence is TGTGCCAGCAGTTTACGAGGGGACTCTGGGGCCAACGTCCTGACTTTC.

The table lists this clone with a few counts. J is TRBJ2-7 and V is TRBV6-8; TRBD2 agrees at 7 bases. Germline CDR1 is MNHGY and CDR2 is SAAAGT. The V and J ends lost 6 bases and 3 bases, in that order; junction bases with no gene match: 5. The CDR3 spans 13 residues. The CDR3 loop is CASSQGGFYEQYF. The CDR3 DNA reads TGTGCCAGCAGCCAGGGAGGGTTCTACGAGCAGTACTTC.

The chain has TRBV11-3 and TRBJ1-2; TRBD1 agrees at 10 bases. Germline trimming cut 2 bases from V and 3 bases from J; bases unmatched to any gene: 6. CDR3 length: 16 amino acids. Germline CDR1 is SGHNT and CDR2 is YENEEA. DNA for the CDR3: TGTGCCAGCAGCTTATCCTCGGACAGGGGGGACTATGGCTACACCTTC. Its protein product is CASSLSSDRGDYGYTF.